The present T cell receptor beta chain was sequenced within a study of type 1 and type 2 diabetes patients. Germline lookup yields CDR1 SGHTA and CDR2 FQGTGA. CDR3 length: 17 residues. Trimming left V 5 bases short and J 5 bases short, with 24 bases between. PCR was run on genomic DNA. The TCR beta CDR3 region was amplified using 30 forward and 13 reverse primers. TCRdb recomputed calls from the multiplex PCR reads with MiXCR, one row per CDR3 protein. The data hold about 250,000 distinct CDR3 sequences, with approximately 50% observed a single time. The sample consisted of peripheral blood mononuclear cells (PBMCs). The TCR comes from a man aged 18 to 29 with type 2 diabetes. V is TRBV7-3 and J is TRBJ1-2; perhaps TRBD1 as D (6 bases). In nucleotides, the CDR3 is TGTGCCAGCAGCCAAGGAGATGCGGGCTACAGGGAATATGGCTACACCTTC. This gives the protein CASSQGDAGYREYGYTF.